This passage covers 23 T cell receptor beta chains from one sample sequenced in a study of patients and donors after allogeneic stem cell transplantation. Via MiXCR, TCRdb re-called the RT-PCR reads, giving one row per CDR3 protein. The sample consists of approximately 200,000 distinct CDR3 sequences, roughly an eighth of them appearing once. The sequencing sample was made of blood, either unsorted or a sorted T cell fraction (not recorded which). The origin of the receptors is a human donor who was either an allogeneic HSCT recipient or a stem cell or donor lymphocyte infusion donor (not recorded which). It is not recorded whose cells these are; they may come from a transplant donor.

This clonotype has ten or more counts. The rearrangement uses TRBV13 and TRBJ2-3, with D possibly TRBD2 on 5 matching bases. V was cut by 5 bases and J by 4 bases, with 16 bases left in between. Germline CDR1 reads PRHDT; CDR2 reads FYEKMQ (reference sequence). CDR3 size: 15 residues. Here the CDR3 DNA reads TGTGCCAGCAGCCCCGGGATATTCAGGTCAGATACGCAGTATTTT. Translated, it gives CASSPGIFRSDTQYF. Full variable domain (missing parts from reference TRBV13 and TRBJ2-3): AAGVIQSPRHLIKEKRETATLKCYPIPRHDTVYWYQQGPGQDPQFLISFYEKMQSDKGSIPDRFSAQQFSDYHSELNMSSLELGDSALYFCASSPGIFRSDTQYFGPGTRLTVL.

This CDR3 is CASRDPRQGLNTEAFF. DNA of the CDR3: TGTGCCAGCAGGGACCCCCGACAGGGTTTGAACACTGAAGCTTTCTTT. V gene TRBV6-2 or TRBV6-3 combines with J gene TRBJ1-1; TRBD1 aligns across 7 bases. After removal of 6 bases from V and 0 bases from J, the junction contained 10 bases not matched to a gene. This CDR3 is built from 16 residues. CDR1 is MNHEY and CDR2 is SVGEGT in the germline V gene.

This clonotype was recorded many times. This rearrangement joins TRBV7-2 to TRBJ2-2, with D maybe TRBD1 (5 bases). Germline assignment: CDR1 SGHTA and CDR2 FQGNSA. The CDR3 covers 15 residues. Trimming shortened V by 4 bases and J by 0 bases, and 9 bases separated the two germline ends. In DNA, the CDR3 is TGTGCCAGCAGCTCGGACATATCGAACACCGGGGAGCTGTTTTTT. Residues: CASSSDISNTGELFF.

This clonotype has ten or more counts. The chain carries TRBV29-1 and TRBJ2-7; no clear D. Per the germline V gene, CDR1 is SQVTM and CDR2 is ANQGSEA. CDR3 length: 12 amino acids. V lost 5 bases, J lost 3 bases, and 11 bases lay in between. The CDR3 nucleotides are TGCAGCGTTCGTAGCAGAAGCTACGAGCAGTACTTC. It codes for CSVRSRSYEQYF.

This clonotype was recorded at least ten times. The chain combines TRBV5-1 with TRBJ1-1, with TRBD1 matching over 10 bases. This CDR3 comprises 15 residues. Germline V gene sequence: CDR1 SGHRS, CDR2 YFSETQ. J lost 4 bases, V lost 5 bases, and 8 bases had no gene match. Written as DNA, the CDR3 is TGCGCCAGCAGTTCCGGGACAGGGGCTGTCACTGAAGCTTTCTTT. This encodes CASSSGTGAVTEAFF.

In this sample, this clonotype turned up a few times. The CDR3 DNA reads as TGTGCCAGCAGCGAGACGTGGGACTCTCCCTACGAGCAGTACTTC. Its protein product is CASSETWDSPYEQYF. The chain recombines TRBV7-9 with TRBJ2-7; weak D call: TRBD2 (6 bases). CDR1 is SEHNR, CDR2 FQNEAQ, per germline (reference sequence). Deletions cut 5 bases from V and 2 bases from J, with 16 bases between. This CDR3 is built from 15 residues.

This clonotype was detected ten times or more. The chain has TRBV6-2 or TRBV6-3 and TRBJ1-5, with TRBD1 matching over 8 bases. Germline CDR1 and CDR2: MNHEY and SVGEGT. V dropped 5 bases and J dropped 0; count of bases not matched to a gene: 15. CDR3 length: 19 amino acids. This chain's CDR3 is CASSHRGATNLYSNQPQHF. Here the CDR3 DNA reads TGTGCCAGCAGTCACAGGGGGGCGACGAACCTATATAGCAATCAGCCCCAGCATTTT.

The chain recombines TRBV5-1 with TRBJ2-4; possible D gene TRBD1, 6 bases. The CDR3 has 16 residues. Germline V gives CDR1 SGHRS, CDR2 YFSETQ. With 0 bases removed from V and 1 base from J, the gap between germline ends came to 11 bases. CDR3 sequence reads: CASSLEQGRAKNIQYF. As DNA, the CDR3 is TGCGCCAGCAGCTTGGAACAGGGAAGGGCCAAAAACATTCAGTACTTC.

This clonotype was seen repeatedly, ten times or more. The chain uses TRBV7-2 and TRBJ1-5; tentative D call: TRBD1 (6 bases). From germline, CDR1 is SGHTA and CDR2 FQGNSA. The CDR3 sequence is 15 residues long. V lost 1 base to trimming and J lost 2 bases, with 9 bases between them. The CDR3 DNA reads as TGTGCCAGCAGCTTAGACGGGGGCGGCAATCAGCCCCAGCATTTT. Translation: CASSLDGGGNQPQHF.

The chain uses TRBV12-3 or TRBV12-4 and TRBJ1-1; D possibly corresponds to TRBD1 (5 bases). This CDR3 has 11 residues. V shed 7 bases and J shed 7 bases, with 10 bases lying between them. The CDR3 DNA reads as TGTGCCAGCACCAGGGCTTATGAAGCTTTCTTT. Translation gives CASTRAYEAFF.

This clonotype was picked up many times. This sequence joins TRBV7-8 and TRBJ1-2; TRBD1 might be the D (5 bases). CDR1 and CDR2 from the germline V gene are SGHVS and FQNEAQ. CDR3 length: 14 amino acids. Trimming pared 5 bases from V and 1 base from J, leaving 11 bases between. The chain's CDR3 is CASSNSGGNYGYTF. The CDR3 bases are TGTGCCAGCAGCAATTCGGGGGGTAACTATGGCTACACCTTC.

This clonotype showed up just a few times. V usage is TRBV5-1 and J usage is TRBJ2-5, with D perhaps TRBD1 or TRBD2 (5 bases each). CDR3 size: 15 residues. In germline, CDR1 is SGHRS, CDR2 YFSETQ. V lost 6 bases and J lost 5, with 20 bases in between. CDR3 bases: TGCGCCAGCACCCGGGATGGGGCAATCGGGGAGACCCAGTACTTC. Translated: CASTRDGAIGETQYF. The full variable domain, completed using reference TRBV5-1 and TRBJ2-5, is KAGVTQTPRYLIKTRGQQVTLSCSPISGHRSVSWYQQTPGQGLQFLFEYFSETQRNKGNFPGRFSGRQFSNSRSEMNVSTLELGDSALYLCASTRDGAIGETQYFGPGTRLLVL.

The sample holds a few counts of this clonotype. This chain joins TRBV6-2 or TRBV6-3 and TRBJ2-1; 15 positions agree with TRBD2. CDR1 and CDR2 (germline): MNHEY, SVGEGT. This CDR3 has 18 residues. The junction had 8 bases not matched to a gene; V was cut back by 0 bases and J by 8 bases. In DNA, the CDR3 is TGTGCCAGCAGTTACTCCTGGACTAGCGGGGGGGCTTTCGATGAGCAGTTCTTC. This sequence encodes CASSYSWTSGGAFDEQFF.

The sample holds a few counts of this clonotype. The genes are TRBV20-1 and TRBJ2-1; weak D call: TRBD2 (6 bases). CDR1 and CDR2 (germline): DFQATT, SNEGSKA (reference sequence). This CDR3 region has 18 residues. The germline V and J ends were trimmed by 0 bases and 0 bases, with 18 bases remaining between them. The CDR3 DNA reads TGCAGTGCTAGAGAAATGTGGGGAGGCGGGACCTCCTACAATGAGCAGTTCTTC. As protein: CSAREMWGGGTSYNEQFF.

V usage is TRBV5-1 and J usage is TRBJ2-5, with 7 bases that match TRBD1. V lost 0 bases to trimming and J lost 3 bases; unmatched junction nucleotides: 2. CDR1 SGHRS and CDR2 YFSETQ come from the germline V gene. The CDR3 has 14 residues. In DNA form, the CDR3 reads TGCGCCAGCAGCTTGGAGCAGGGGGAAGAGACCCAGTACTTC. It specifies CASSLEQGEETQYF.

Many counts were recorded for this clonotype. The chain has TRBV5-1 and TRBJ2-3; 8 nucleotides agree with TRBD2. Losses at the gene ends were 4 bases for V and 10 bases for J; bases not matched to a gene: 14. The CDR3 is 15 amino acids. CDR1 is SGHRS, CDR2 YFSETQ, per germline. CDR3 DNA sequence: TGCGCCAGCAGCGAAGCGGGGGCCAAGGGGGAGGCGCAGTATTTT. Amino acid sequence: CASSEAGAKGEAQYF.

This clonotype was recorded at least ten times. The rearrangement joins TRBV4-2 to TRBJ1-1; the match to TRBD1 covers 9 bases. The CDR3 covers 17 residues. J lost 6 bases, V lost 0 bases, and 11 bases had no gene match. Germline assignment: CDR1 LGHNA and CDR2 YNFKEQ. The CDR3 nucleotides read TGTGCCAGCAGCCAAGATTCGGTGCTACAGGGGGCTTCTGAAGCTTTCTTT. This codes for CASSQDSVLQGASEAFF.

This clonotype has at least ten counts. The chain uses TRBV20-1 and TRBJ2-3; the D gene could be TRBD1 or TRBD2 (5 bases each). This CDR3 is built from 15 residues. Per the germline V gene, CDR1 is DFQATT and CDR2 is SNEGSKA (reference sequence). Trimming stripped 6 bases from V and 0 bases from J, with 16 bases between. The DNA of the CDR3 is TGCAGTGCCACGTCCCTCAGGGAGAGCACAGATACGCAGTATTTT. Protein: CSATSLRESTDTQYF.

This clonotype has a count of ten or more. The chain is built from TRBV20-1 and TRBJ2-3; D may be TRBD2 (5 bases). The V gene lost 0 bases and the J gene lost 4 bases, with 11 bases spanning the gap. The CDR3 length is 14 residues. Germline CDR1 reads DFQATT; CDR2 reads SNEGSKA (reference sequence). CDR3 coding DNA: TGCAGTGCTAGAGAACTACTAGGTGCAGATACGCAGTATTTT. Its translation is CSARELLGADTQYF.

This clonotype was counted ten times or more. The chain joins TRBV4-2 to TRBJ2-7; D is possibly TRBD2 (7 bases). In germline, CDR1 is LGHNA, CDR2 YNFKEQ. The V and J ends lost 3 bases and 3 bases respectively, with 15 bases between them. The CDR3 contains 15 residues. CDR3 in DNA: TGTGCCAGCAGCCAGGGGGGGGGCAGGGTCTACGAGCAGTACTTC. The encoded protein is CASSQGGGRVYEQYF.

V and J are TRBV20-1 and TRBJ2-7; D perhaps matches TRBD2 (6 bases). Trimming took 0 bases from V and 5 from J, leaving 17 bases between them. Germline V gives CDR1 DFQATT, CDR2 SNEGSKA (reference sequence). This CDR3 region has 15 residues. The CDR3 sequence: CSARDWGDSLNEQYF. CDR3 DNA sequence: TGCAGTGCTAGAGATTGGGGGGACTCCCTAAACGAGCAGTACTTC.

This clonotype turned up a few times. This chain uses TRBV6-5 with TRBJ2-7; perhaps TRBD1 as D (6 bases). The CDR3 is made up of 14 amino acids. Trimming left V 4 bases short and J 2 bases short, with 12 bases between. The germline gives CDR1 MNHEY, CDR2 SVGAGI. CDR3 sequence reads: CASSSLDRPYEQYF. The CDR3 region has the DNA TGTGCCAGCAGTTCCCTCGACAGGCCCTACGAGCAGTACTTC.

The sample holds many counts of this clonotype. The chain couples TRBV11-2 to TRBJ2-3, with TRBD2 matching over 7 bases. Trimming at V came to 1 base and at J to 0 bases, leaving 1 base not matched to a gene. Germline V CDR1 and CDR2: SGHAT, FQNNGV. This CDR3 spans 15 amino acids. Written as DNA, the CDR3 is TGTGCCAGCAGCTTAGGGGAGGGGAGCACAGATACGCAGTATTTT. Amino acid sequence: CASSLGEGSTDTQYF.